The 14 T cell receptor beta chains reported below all come from one sample, sequenced in a study of blood T cells in healthy people across ages. Then a second PCR, running roughly 7 to 11 cycles, was carried out with a sample-barcoded 5' primer and a J-beta primer mix. Via MiXCR, TCRdb re-called the 5' RACE reads, giving one row per CDR3 protein. The sample shows fewer than 900,000 distinct CDR3 sequences, approximately 50% of them seen only once. The sequenced sample was blood. The receptor set was obtained from a woman aged 55-69 years in good health.

The chain joins TRBV7-9 to TRBJ1-3; D possibly corresponds to TRBD1 (6 bases). CDR1 and CDR2 (germline): SEHNR, FQNEAQ (reference sequence). The V gene lost 11 bases and the J gene lost 4 bases, with 15 bases spanning the gap. This CDR3 has 13 residues. CDR3 loop: CAHAGAAGNTIYF. CDR3 nucleotide sequence: TGTGCCCATGCGGGGGCGGCCGGAAACACCATATATTTT.

This sequence joins TRBV7-9 and TRBJ2-6; D ambiguous. This CDR3 comprises 16 residues. Per germline, CDR1 SEHNR and CDR2 FQNEAQ (reference sequence). V gave up 5 bases and J gave up 0 bases, with 11 bases separating them. CDR3 DNA sequence: TGTGCCAGCAGCACCCCCGACAACTCTGGGGCCAACGTCCTGACTTTC. Protein: CASSTPDNSGANVLTF.

The rearrangement joins TRBV7-9 to TRBJ2-7; TRBD2 matches at 7 bases. Germline loops: CDR1 SEHNR, CDR2 FQNEAQ (reference sequence). Trimming took 6 bases from V and 7 from J; bases not matched to a gene: 18. The CDR3 totals 16 residues. DNA for the CDR3: TGTGCCAGCAGGATTGCGTTCCGGGAGGACTACAATGAGCAGTACTTC. This gives the protein CASRIAFREDYNEQYF.

The chain links TRBV20-1 to TRBJ1-5; 7 bases match TRBD1. CDR1 DFQATT and CDR2 SNEGSKA come from the germline V gene (reference sequence). V lost 4 bases, J lost 2 bases, and 5 bases stayed unmatched. The CDR3 consists of 14 residues. The CDR3 DNA reads as TGCAGTGCTACCCGAGGACAGGGCAATCAGCCCCAGCATTTT. Protein product: CSATRGQGNQPQHF.

V gene TRBV10-3 combines with J gene TRBJ2-4, with 14 bases lining up with TRBD2. The J call may not be correct, given that the DNA end is closer to TRBJ2-7. The CDR3 runs to 14 residues. Germline V gene data show CDR1 as ENHRY and CDR2 as SYGVKD. CDR3 amino acids: CATSGTSGGYEQYF. The CDR3 DNA is TGTGCCACCTCCGGGACTAGCGGGGGATACGAGCAGTACTTC.

This clonotype has just a few counts. In DNA form, the CDR3 reads TGTGCCAGCAGCTTTGGGACTAGAGACAATGAGCAGTTCTTC. Translated, it gives CASSFGTRDNEQFF. The V gene is TRBV7-6, the J gene TRBJ2-1, with TRBD2 identical over 8 bases. Unmatched junction bases numbered 3, after V lost 3 bases and J lost 5 bases. CDR3 length: 14 amino acids. The germline V gene has CDR1 SGHVS and CDR2 FNYEAQ. The full variable domain, its missing parts supplied by reference TRBV7-6 and TRBJ2-1, is GAGVSQSPRYKVTKRGQDVALRCDPISGHVSLYWYRQALGQGPEFLTYFNYEAQQDKSGLPNDRFSAERPEGSISTLTIQRTEQRDSAMYRCASSFGTRDNEQFFGPGTRLTVL.

With regard to this clonotype: One end of the junction is discordant with germline, which a read error may explain. The chain uses TRBV5-1 and TRBJ2-3; the D is unclear. CDR1 and CDR2 (germline): SGHRS, YFSETQ. CDR3 size: 14 residues. CDR3 in DNA: TGCGCCAGCAGCTTGACACGGGCCGCAGACACGCAGTATTTT. It specifies CASSLTRAADTQYF.

This clonotype was recorded a few times. J is TRBJ2-1 and V is TRBV20-1; 11 bases align to TRBD2. With 3 bases clipped from V and 6 bases from J, the junction kept 10 bases outside the gene matches. The length of the CDR3 is 16 residues. CDR1 is DFQATT, CDR2 SNEGSKA, per germline (reference sequence). This CDR3 is CSASGILAGAGNEQFF. The CDR3 nucleotides are TGCAGTGCTAGTGGGATACTAGCGGGAGCAGGCAATGAGCAGTTCTTC.

This clonotype was detected a few times. J is TRBJ2-4 and V is TRBV7-3; 7 bases match TRBD2. CDR3 length: 14 residues. CDR1 and CDR2 (germline): SGHTA, FQGTGA. V was clipped by 3 bases and J by 3 bases; unmatched bases: 2. The CDR3 here is CASSFSGGKNIQYF. The DNA of the CDR3 is TGTGCCAGCAGCTTTTCGGGAGGCAAAAACATTCAGTACTTC.

J is TRBJ2-7 and V is TRBV9, with 12 bases aligning to TRBD1. Germline V gene lookup returns CDR1 SGDLS and CDR2 YYNGEE. The CDR3 has 14 amino acids. V was clipped by 7 bases and J by 5 bases; unmatched bases: 7. CDR3 region: CASHPGTGGNEQYF. CDR3 bases: TGTGCCAGCCATCCAGGGACAGGGGGCAACGAGCAGTACTTC.

This clonotype came up a few times. The gene calls are TRBV4-1 and TRBJ2-5; D not certain. Trimming shortened V by 0 bases and J by 5 bases, and 13 bases separated the two germline ends. CDR3 length equals 15 residues. Germline V CDR1 and CDR2: MGHRA, YSYEKL. The chain's CDR3 is CASSQDSQLSETQYF. The CDR3, as DNA: TGCGCCAGCAGCCAAGATTCCCAGCTTTCTGAGACCCAGTACTTC.

This chain uses TRBV4-3 with TRBJ2-3; D is unresolved. In germline, CDR1 is LGHNA, CDR2 YSLEER. Trimming stripped 0 bases from V and 2 bases from J, with 9 bases between. The CDR3 is 15 residues long. As DNA, the CDR3 is TGCGCCAGCAGCCAAGAAAAATCGTACACAGATACGCAGTATTTT. It is translated as CASSQEKSYTDTQYF.

The chain has TRBV2 and TRBJ2-5, with 7 bases aligning to TRBD1. The CDR3 runs 14 residues. Losses at the gene ends were 7 bases for V and 5 bases for J; bases not matched to a gene: 10. Germline V lookup: CDR1 SNHLY, CDR2 FYNNEI. The CDR3 DNA sequence: TGTGCCAGCAACAACGCGTACAGGGGTGAGACCCAGTACTTC. The encoded protein is CASNNAYRGETQYF. The whole variable domain, remainder taken from reference TRBV2 and TRBJ2-5, is EPEVTQTPSHQVTQMGQEVILRCVPISNHLYFYWYRQILGQKVEFLVSFYNNEISEKSEIFDDQFSVERPDGSNFTLKIRSTKLEDSAMYFCASNNAYRGETQYFGPGTRLLVL.

This clonotype was counted a few times. This chain uses TRBV29-1 with TRBJ1-2; no firm D call. Germline CDR1 and CDR2: SQVTM and ANQGSEA. The CDR3 totals 14 residues. Trimming stripped 0 bases from V and 8 bases from J, with 16 bases between. The CDR3 DNA follows: TGCAGCGTTGAAGAGGCCGCGGCGACCGGGGGCTACACCTTC. It encodes CSVEEAAATGGYTF.